This T cell receptor beta chain was captured by sequencing in a study of T cell changes during pregnancy in multiple sclerosis. Method: immunoSEQ multiplex PCR; TCRdb's copy keeps in-frame clones and lacks some. Among fewer than 70,000 clones listed, 85% to 95% were seen once. The CDR3 runs 19 residues. Germline V gives CDR1 LGHNA, CDR2 YSLEER. Germline trimming cut 0 bases from V and 2 bases from J; bases unmatched to any gene: 10. The TCR was taken from a female donor in good health, enrolled as a control in a pregnancy study. The V gene is TRBV4-3, the J gene TRBJ1-3, with 10 bases fitting TRBD1. The material sequenced was CD8+ T cells from peripheral blood mononuclear cells, taken in the third trimester of pregnancy. This chain's CDR3 is CASSQDHRGDRGTGNTIYF. The DNA of the CDR3 is TGCGCCAGCAGCCAAGATCACCGTGGGGACAGGGGAACTGGAAACACCATATATTTT.